The 21 T cell receptor beta chains below were found in one sample sequenced in a study of CD8+ T cells in alopecia areata. RNA was extracted and reverse transcribed into cDNA as the sequencing template. Generated by immunoSEQ multiplex PCR, the TCRdb table keeps only in-frame clones and is missing some. Among 90,000 to 150,000 clones, around 58% were seen once, and the ten largest hold roughly 30%. The treatment is: oral pan-JAK inhibitor, 5-10 mg twice daily. The sample in question was CD8+ T cells sorted from blood, obtained at week 4, from a patient treated with tofacitinib. These receptors were obtained from a human donor with alopecia areata.

The chain recombines TRBV27 with TRBJ1-5; possible D gene TRBD1, 6 bases. CDR3 length: 16 amino acids. Trimming removed 4 bases from V and 6 bases from J, with 19 bases in between. CDR1 is MNHEY, CDR2 SMNVEV, per germline (reference sequence). DNA for the CDR3: TGTGCCAGCAGTTCAGTCCTTTGGGGGCAGATTCAGCCCCAGCATTTT. The encoded protein is CASSSVLWGQIQPQHF.

J is TRBJ1-2 and V is TRBV7-9; D is ambiguous. The CDR3 covers 15 residues. The V end lost 2 bases, the J end lost 3 bases, and 13 bases lay between the germline ends. Germline V gene sequence: CDR1 SEHNR, CDR2 FQNEAQ (reference sequence). CDR3 DNA: TGTGCCAGCAGCTTACCGACGGCCGTTCACTATGGCTACACCTTC. This gives the protein CASSLPTAVHYGYTF.

The chain joins TRBV28 to TRBJ2-7; 8 nucleotides match TRBD1. The CDR3 consists of 16 residues. V was pared by 6 bases and J by 4 bases, with 14 bases of the junction left unmatched. Germline assignment: CDR1 MDHEN and CDR2 SYDVKM. The CDR3 here is CASRTDREADFYEQYF. CDR3 coding DNA: TGTGCCAGCAGGACGGACAGGGAAGCCGATTTTTACGAGCAGTACTTC.

This CDR3 reads CASSLFTSGASYEQYF. In nucleotides, the CDR3 is TGTGCCAGCAGCTTATTCACTAGCGGGGCTTCCTACGAGCAGTACTTC. This sequence joins TRBV11-2 and TRBJ2-7; 10 nucleotides align to TRBD2. Unmatched junction bases numbered 5, after V lost 2 bases and J lost 1 base. Germline V lookup: CDR1 SGHAT, CDR2 FQNNGV. CDR3 size: 16 residues.

This rearrangement joins TRBV30 to TRBJ2-1; D possibly corresponds to TRBD1 (6 bases). CDR3 length: 13 residues. V was clipped by 1 base and J by 2 bases, with 6 bases between them. Germline values: CDR1 GTSNPN, CDR2 SVGIG (reference sequence). CDR3 in amino acids: CAWSEGAYNEQFF. The CDR3 DNA follows: TGTGCCTGGAGTGAGGGGGCCTACAATGAGCAGTTCTTC.

In this sample, this clone turned up a few times. This chain connects TRBV7-8 to TRBJ2-7, with D perhaps TRBD1 (5 bases). The germline gives CDR1 SGHVS, CDR2 FQNEAQ. The CDR3 has 15 residues. Trimming removed 5 bases from V and 0 bases from J, with 14 bases in between. CDR3 nucleotides: TGTGCCAGCAGCCCGGCGGTAGGGGCCTCCTACGAGCAGTACTTC. This translates into CASSPAVGASYEQYF.

The chain has TRBV5-1 and TRBJ2-7; possible D gene TRBD2, 5 bases. The V gene's germline CDR1 is SGHRS and CDR2 YFSETQ. Trimming removed 6 bases at V and 5 bases at J, with 21 bases between. The length of the CDR3 is 15 residues. This CDR3 reads CASTDNYRGPHEQYF. Written as DNA, the CDR3 is TGCGCCAGCACCGACAACTACAGAGGGCCTCACGAGCAGTACTTC.

This chain connects TRBV5-6 to TRBJ1-5; D gene uncertain. V lost 5 bases, J lost 0 bases, and 9 bases lay in between. Germline CDR1 and CDR2: SGHDT and YYEEEE. There are 14 residues in the CDR3. In nucleotides, the CDR3 is TGTGCCAGCAGTTCCGTCTATAGCAATCAGCCCCAGCATTTT. Residues: CASSSVYSNQPQHF.

The CDR3 spells CSVGNSGTVTNYGYTF. As DNA, the CDR3 is TGCAGCGTTGGAAACTCCGGGACAGTTACTAACTATGGCTACACCTTC. The chain couples TRBV29-1 to TRBJ1-2; 7 bases match TRBD1. This CDR3 is 16 amino acids long. The trim removed 4 bases at V and 0 bases at J, leaving 11 bases unmatched. Germline CDR1 SQVTM, CDR2 ANQGSEA.

The chain is built from TRBV11-2 and TRBJ2-7; D perhaps matches TRBD1 (5 bases). The CDR3 consists of 14 residues. With 2 bases removed from V and 3 bases from J, the gap between germline ends came to 11 bases. Germline V lookup: CDR1 SGHAT, CDR2 FQNNGV. The CDR3 coding sequence is TGTGCCAGCAGCTTATCAGGGAAAGACTACGAGCAGTACTTC. It codes for CASSLSGKDYEQYF.

In this sample, this clone turned up a few times. The chain recombines TRBV29-1 with TRBJ2-1, with D unresolved. CDR3 length equals 11 residues. The V gene lost 8 bases and the J gene lost 4 bases, with 9 bases spanning the gap. In germline, CDR1 is SQVTM, CDR2 ANQGSEA. Here the CDR3 DNA reads TGCAGCCCTTTAGATTACAATGAGCAGTTCTTC. Its protein product is CSPLDYNEQFF.

The chain uses TRBV29-1 and TRBJ2-5; D possibly corresponds to TRBD2 (5 bases). The J call may be faulty, since TRBJ2-7 better matches the DNA end. The CDR3 is 12 residues long. The germline gives CDR1 SQVTM, CDR2 ANQGSEA. CDR3 bases: TGCAGCGTTGAAGACGAGGGTCCCGAGCAGTACTTC. This sequence encodes CSVEDEGPEQYF.

The V gene is TRBV7-9, the J gene TRBJ2-1; 10 bases fit TRBD1. The length of the CDR3 is 15 residues. Trimming at V came to 4 bases and at J to 3 bases, leaving 3 bases not matched to a gene. CDR1 and CDR2 from the germline V gene are SEHNR and FQNEAQ (reference sequence). This chain's CDR3 is CASSSGQGDYNEQFF. CDR3 DNA: TGTGCCAGCAGCTCCGGACAGGGGGACTACAATGAGCAGTTCTTC.

The chain links TRBV30 to TRBJ2-2; 12 nucleotides align to TRBD2. Germline trimming cut 4 bases from V and 0 bases from J; bases unmatched to any gene: 12. Germline V gives CDR1 GTSNPN, CDR2 SVGIG (reference sequence). This CDR3 is built from 19 residues. The CDR3 nucleotides are TGTGCCTGGACCCCTCCCTGGACTAGCGGGGACACGAACACCGGGGAGCTGTTTTTT. This encodes CAWTPPWTSGDTNTGELFF.

A single count supports this clone. V gene TRBV30 combines with J gene TRBJ2-7; D is uncertain. Germline CDR1 is GTSNPN and CDR2 is SVGIG (reference sequence). V lost 5 bases and J lost 5, with 19 bases in between. There are 14 residues in the CDR3. The CDR3 spells CAWGLTSGSNEQYF. DNA of the CDR3: TGTGCCTGGGGGCTGACGTCAGGCAGTAACGAGCAGTACTTC.

J is TRBJ2-3 and V is TRBV29-1; TRBD1 is a possible D gene (6 bases). CDR3 size: 14 residues. Per germline, CDR1 SQVTM and CDR2 ANQGSEA. Trimming cost V 0 bases and J 6 bases, with 13 bases left between them. The CDR3 spells CSVEEQGPQDTQYF. The DNA of the CDR3 is TGCAGCGTTGAAGAACAGGGTCCCCAGGATACGCAGTATTTT.

The chain joins TRBV11-2 to TRBJ2-1; tentatively, D is TRBD1 or TRBD2 (5 bases each). Germline CDR1 is SGHAT and CDR2 is FQNNGV. This CDR3 contains 17 residues. Trimming left V 0 bases short and J 0 bases short, with 12 bases between. CDR3 region: CASSLDLGTSSYNEQFF. CDR3 DNA sequence: TGTGCCAGCAGCTTAGATCTGGGGACGAGCTCCTACAATGAGCAGTTCTTC.

V usage is TRBV6-5 and J usage is TRBJ1-2; TRBD1 might be the D (5 bases). Looked up from germline, CDR1 is MNHEY and CDR2 is SVGAGI. This CDR3 is built from 14 residues. Trimming removed 4 bases from V and 8 bases from J, with 17 bases in between. This CDR3 reads CASSLSLAGQGYTF. CDR3 sequence (DNA): TGTGCCAGCAGTTTATCGCTGGCAGGGCAAGGCTACACCTTC.

The chain employs TRBV29-1 and TRBJ2-7, with D possibly TRBD2 on 5 matching bases. Trimming pared 3 bases from V and 6 bases from J, leaving 12 bases between. This CDR3 contains 12 residues. The germline V gene encodes CDR1 SQVTM and CDR2 ANQGSEA. The CDR3 loop is CSVETRGGEQYF. In DNA, the CDR3 is TGCAGCGTTGAGACTCGAGGAGGCGAGCAGTACTTC.

The rearrangement joins TRBV7-9 to TRBJ2-3, with D uncertain. From germline, CDR1 is SEHNR and CDR2 FQNEAQ (reference sequence). The V end was cut by 6 bases, the J end by 2 bases, with 21 bases between. The CDR3 consists of 17 residues. CDR3 region: CASSATITAYSTDTQYF. The CDR3 nucleotides read TGTGCCAGCAGTGCTACAATCACAGCTTACTCCACAGATACGCAGTATTTT.

This chain joins TRBV25-1 and TRBJ2-5; TRBD2 matches at 9 bases. The V gene end was trimmed by 2 bases and the J gene end by 2 bases; junction bases not matched to a gene: 6. The CDR3 extends over 16 amino acids. Looked up from germline, CDR1 is MGHDK and CDR2 is SYGVNS. This CDR3 reads CASSEIGSGGQETQYF. For the CDR3, the DNA is TGTGCCAGCAGTGAAATAGGTAGCGGGGGACAAGAGACCCAGTACTTC. Using reference TRBV25-1 and TRBJ2-5 for the parts outside the CDR3, the full variable domain is EADIYQTPRYLVIGTGKKITLECSQTMGHDKMYWYQQDPGMELHLIHYSYGVNSTEKGDLSSESTVSRIRTEHFPLTLESARPSHTSQYLCASSEIGSGGQETQYFGPGTRLLVL.